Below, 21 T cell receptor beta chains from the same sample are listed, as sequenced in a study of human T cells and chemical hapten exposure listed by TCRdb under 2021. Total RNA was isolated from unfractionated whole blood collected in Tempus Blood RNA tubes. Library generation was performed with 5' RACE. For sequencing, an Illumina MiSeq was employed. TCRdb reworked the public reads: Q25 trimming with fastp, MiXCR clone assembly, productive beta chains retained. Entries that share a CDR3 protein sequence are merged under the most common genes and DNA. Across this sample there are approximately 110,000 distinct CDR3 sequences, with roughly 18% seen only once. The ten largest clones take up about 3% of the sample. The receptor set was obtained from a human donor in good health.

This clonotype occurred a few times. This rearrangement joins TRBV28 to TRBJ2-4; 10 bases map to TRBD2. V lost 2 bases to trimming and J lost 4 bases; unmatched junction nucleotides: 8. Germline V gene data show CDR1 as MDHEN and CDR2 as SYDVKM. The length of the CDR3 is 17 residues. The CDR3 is CASSLPGLADMKNIQYF. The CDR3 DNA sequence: TGTGCCAGCAGTTTACCCGGACTAGCGGACATGAAAAACATTCAGTACTTC.

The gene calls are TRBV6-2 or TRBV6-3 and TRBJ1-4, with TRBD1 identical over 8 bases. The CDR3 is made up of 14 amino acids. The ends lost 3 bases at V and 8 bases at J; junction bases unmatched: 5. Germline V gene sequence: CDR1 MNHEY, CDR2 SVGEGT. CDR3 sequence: CASSYHTGGEKLFF. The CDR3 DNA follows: TGTGCCAGCAGTTATCACACAGGGGGAGAAAAACTGTTTTTT.

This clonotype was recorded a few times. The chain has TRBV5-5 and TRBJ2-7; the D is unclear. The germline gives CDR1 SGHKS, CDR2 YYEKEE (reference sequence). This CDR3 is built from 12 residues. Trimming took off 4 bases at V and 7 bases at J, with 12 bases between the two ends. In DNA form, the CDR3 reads TGTGCCAGCAGCCTGGACCATCCTGAGCAGTACTTC. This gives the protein CASSLDHPEQYF.

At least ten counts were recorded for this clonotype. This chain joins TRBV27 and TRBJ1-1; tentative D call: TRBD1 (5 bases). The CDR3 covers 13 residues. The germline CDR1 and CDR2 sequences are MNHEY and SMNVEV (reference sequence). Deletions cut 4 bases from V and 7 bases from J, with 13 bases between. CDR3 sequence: CASSSRGWGEAFF. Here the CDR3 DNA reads TGTGCCAGCAGTTCAAGGGGTTGGGGTGAAGCTTTCTTT.

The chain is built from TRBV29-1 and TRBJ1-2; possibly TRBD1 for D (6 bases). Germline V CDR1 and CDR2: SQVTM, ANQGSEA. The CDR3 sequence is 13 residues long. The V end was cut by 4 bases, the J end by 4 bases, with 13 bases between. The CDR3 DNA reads TGCAGCGTTGTAGTCCTGGGGGCCTATGGCTACACCTTC. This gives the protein CSVVVLGAYGYTF.

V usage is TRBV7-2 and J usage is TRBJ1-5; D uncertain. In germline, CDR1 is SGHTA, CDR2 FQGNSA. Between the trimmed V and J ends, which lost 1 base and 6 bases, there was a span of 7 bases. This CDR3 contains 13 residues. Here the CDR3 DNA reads TGTGCCAGCAGCTTAGGGGTGGCTCAGCCCCAGCATTTT. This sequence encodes CASSLGVAQPQHF.

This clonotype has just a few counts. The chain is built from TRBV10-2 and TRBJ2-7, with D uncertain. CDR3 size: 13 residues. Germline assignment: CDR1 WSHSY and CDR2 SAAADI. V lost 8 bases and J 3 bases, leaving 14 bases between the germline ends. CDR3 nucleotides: TGCGCCAGCTTTAAGGGCTCTGGCTACGAGCAGTACTTC. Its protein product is CASFKGSGYEQYF.

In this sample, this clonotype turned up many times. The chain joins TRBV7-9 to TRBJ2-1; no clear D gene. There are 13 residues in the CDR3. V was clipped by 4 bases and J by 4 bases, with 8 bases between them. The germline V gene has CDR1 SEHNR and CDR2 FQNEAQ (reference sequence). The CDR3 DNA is TGTGCCAGCAGCTCCCCCCTTTACAATGAGCAGTTCTTC. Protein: CASSSPLYNEQFF.

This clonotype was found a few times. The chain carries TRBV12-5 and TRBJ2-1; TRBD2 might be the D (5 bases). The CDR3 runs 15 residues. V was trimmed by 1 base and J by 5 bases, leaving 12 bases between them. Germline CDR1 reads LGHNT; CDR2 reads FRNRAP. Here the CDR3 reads CASGLGLRRDNEQFF. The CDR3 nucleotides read TGTGCTAGTGGTTTGGGTCTCAGGCGGGACAATGAGCAGTTCTTC.

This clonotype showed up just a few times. CDR3 residues: CSVAWDSRKQYF. CDR3 sequence (DNA): TGCAGCGTTGCCTGGGACAGCAGGAAGCAGTATTTT. The chain couples TRBV29-1 to TRBJ2-3, with 7 nucleotides matching TRBD1. CDR1 SQVTM and CDR2 ANQGSEA come from the germline V gene. The CDR3 runs 12 residues. With 4 bases clipped from V and 11 bases from J, the junction kept 9 bases outside the gene matches.

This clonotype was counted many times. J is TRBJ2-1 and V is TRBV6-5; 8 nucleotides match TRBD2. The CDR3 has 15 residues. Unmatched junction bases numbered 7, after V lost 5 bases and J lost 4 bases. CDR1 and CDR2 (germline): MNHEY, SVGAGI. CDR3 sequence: CASSRAGANYNEQFF. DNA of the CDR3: TGTGCCAGCAGTCGAGCGGGAGCGAATTACAATGAGCAGTTCTTC.

CDR3 nucleotides: TGTGCCAGCAGCAACCCTAGCGGGAGAAGCACCGGGGAGCTGTTTTTT. Translation: CASSNPSGRSTGELFF. This chain joins TRBV13 and TRBJ2-2, with 10 bases that match TRBD2. This CDR3 has 16 residues. J gave up 4 bases and V 5 bases, and 7 bases lay outside the gene matches. Germline-derived CDR1 and CDR2 are PRHDT and FYEKMQ (reference sequence). Combining the CDR3 with reference TRBV13 and TRBJ2-2 gives the whole variable domain AAGVIQSPRHLIKEKRETATLKCYPIPRHDTVYWYQQGPGQDPQFLISFYEKMQSDKGSIPDRFSAQQFSDYHSELNMSSLELGDSALYFCASSNPSGRSTGELFFGEGSRLTVL.

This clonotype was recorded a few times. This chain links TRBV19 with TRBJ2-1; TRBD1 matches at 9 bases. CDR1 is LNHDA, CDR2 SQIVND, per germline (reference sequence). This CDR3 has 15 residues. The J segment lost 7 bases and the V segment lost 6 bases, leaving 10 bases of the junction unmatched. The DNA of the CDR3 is TGTGCCAGTAGCCCCACAGGGGGCTCTTGGAATGAGCAGTTCTTC. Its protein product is CASSPTGGSWNEQFF.

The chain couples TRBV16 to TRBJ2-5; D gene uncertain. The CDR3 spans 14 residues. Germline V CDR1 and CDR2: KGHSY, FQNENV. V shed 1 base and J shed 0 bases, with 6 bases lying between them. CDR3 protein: CASSQLRDQETQYF. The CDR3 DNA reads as TGTGCCAGCAGCCAATTAAGAGACCAAGAGACCCAGTACTTC.

DNA of the CDR3: TGCAGCGTTGGGGGCCAAGGAGTTTATGGCTACACCTTC. Translating gives CSVGGQGVYGYTF. The rearrangement links TRBV29-1 to TRBJ1-2; perhaps TRBD1 as D (5 bases). The CDR3 consists of 13 residues. Between the trimmed V and J ends, which lost 4 bases and 5 bases, there was a span of 14 bases. Germline CDR1 SQVTM, CDR2 ANQGSEA. Filled out from reference TRBV29-1 and TRBJ1-2, the complete variable domain reads SAVISQKPSRDICQRGTSLTIQCQVDSQVTMMFWYRQQPGQSLTLIATANQGSEATYESGFVIDKFPISRPNLTFSTLTVSNMSPEDSSIYLCSVGGQGVYGYTFGSGTRLTVV.

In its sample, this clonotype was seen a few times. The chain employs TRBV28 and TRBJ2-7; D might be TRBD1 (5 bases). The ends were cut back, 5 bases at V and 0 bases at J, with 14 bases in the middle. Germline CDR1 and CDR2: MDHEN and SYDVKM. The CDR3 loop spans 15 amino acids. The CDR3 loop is CASSAAAGYSYEQYF. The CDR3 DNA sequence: TGTGCCAGCAGTGCCGCCGCAGGGTACTCCTACGAGCAGTACTTC. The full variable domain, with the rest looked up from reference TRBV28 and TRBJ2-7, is DVKVTQSSRYLVKRTGEKVFLECVQDMDHENMFWYRQDPGLGLRLIYFSYDVKMKEKGDIPEGYSVSREKKERFSLILESASTNQTSMYLCASSAAAGYSYEQYFGPGTRLTVT.

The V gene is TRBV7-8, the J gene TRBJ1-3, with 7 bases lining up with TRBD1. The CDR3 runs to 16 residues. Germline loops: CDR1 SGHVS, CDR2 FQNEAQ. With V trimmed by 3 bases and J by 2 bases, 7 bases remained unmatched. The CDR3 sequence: CASSLGYRGAGNTIYF. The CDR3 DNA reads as TGTGCCAGCAGCTTGGGGTACAGGGGAGCTGGAAACACCATATATTTT.

The CDR3 sequence: CASSLGLVRPDTQYF. For the CDR3, the DNA is TGTGCCAGCAGCTTAGGACTAGTTCGTCCAGATACGCAGTATTTT. The chain is built from TRBV7-2 and TRBJ2-3; TRBD2 is a possible D gene (6 bases). Germline V CDR1 and CDR2: SGHTA, FQGNSA. V lost 1 base and J lost 4, with 12 bases in between. This CDR3 is 15 amino acids long.

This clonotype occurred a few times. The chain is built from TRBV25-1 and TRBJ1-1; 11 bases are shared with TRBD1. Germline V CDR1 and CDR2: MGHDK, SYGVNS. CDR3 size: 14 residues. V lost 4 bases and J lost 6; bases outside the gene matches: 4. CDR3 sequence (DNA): TGTGCCAGCAGTGCACCGGGACAGGGGGCTGAAGCTTTCTTT. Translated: CASSAPGQGAEAFF.

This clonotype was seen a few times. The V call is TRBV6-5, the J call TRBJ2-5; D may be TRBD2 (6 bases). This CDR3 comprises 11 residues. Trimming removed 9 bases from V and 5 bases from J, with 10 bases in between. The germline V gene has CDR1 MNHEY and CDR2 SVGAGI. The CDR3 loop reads CASYSGETQYF. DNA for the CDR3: TGTGCCAGTTACAGCGGGGAGACCCAGTACTTC.

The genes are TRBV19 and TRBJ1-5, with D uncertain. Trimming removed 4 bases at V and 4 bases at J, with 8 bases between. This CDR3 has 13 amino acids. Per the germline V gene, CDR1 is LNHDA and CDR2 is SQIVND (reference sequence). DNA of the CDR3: TGTGCCAGTAGTACCGGGCGGAATCAGCCCCAGCATTTT. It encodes CASSTGRNQPQHF.